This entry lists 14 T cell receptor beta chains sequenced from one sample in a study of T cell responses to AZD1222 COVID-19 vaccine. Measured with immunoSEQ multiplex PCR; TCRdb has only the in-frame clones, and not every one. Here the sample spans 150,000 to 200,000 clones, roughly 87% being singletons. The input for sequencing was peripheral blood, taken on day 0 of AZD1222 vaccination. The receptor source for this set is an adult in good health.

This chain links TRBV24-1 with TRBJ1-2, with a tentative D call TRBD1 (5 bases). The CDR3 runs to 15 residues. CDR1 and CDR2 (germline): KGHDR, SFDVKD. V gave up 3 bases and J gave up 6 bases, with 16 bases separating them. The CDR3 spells CATSDPRRRGDGYTF. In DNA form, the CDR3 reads TGTGCCACCAGTGATCCCCGGCGGAGGGGAGATGGCTACACCTTC.

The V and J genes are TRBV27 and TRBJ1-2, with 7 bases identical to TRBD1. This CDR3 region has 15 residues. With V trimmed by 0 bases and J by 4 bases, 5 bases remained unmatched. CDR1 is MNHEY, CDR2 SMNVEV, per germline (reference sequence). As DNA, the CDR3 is TGTGCCAGCAGTTTATCGCTAGCAGGGGGCTATGGCTACACCTTC. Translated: CASSLSLAGGYGYTF.

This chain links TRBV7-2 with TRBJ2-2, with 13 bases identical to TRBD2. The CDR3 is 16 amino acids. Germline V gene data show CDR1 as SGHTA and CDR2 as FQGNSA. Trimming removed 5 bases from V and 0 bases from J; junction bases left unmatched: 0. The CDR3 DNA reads TGTGCCAGCAGCGGGACTAGCGGGGCGAACACCGGGGAGCTGTTTTTT. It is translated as CASSGTSGANTGELFF.

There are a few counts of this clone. The CDR3, as DNA: TGTGCCAGTAGTACGGGGGCTAGCTCCTACGAGCAGTACTTC. It yields the protein CASSTGASSYEQYF. The chain links TRBV19 to TRBJ2-7; TRBD1 or TRBD2 may be the D gene (6 bases each). V shed 4 bases and J shed 0 bases, with 10 bases lying between them. The CDR3 consists of 14 residues. CDR1 and CDR2 from the germline V gene are LNHDA and SQIVND (reference sequence).

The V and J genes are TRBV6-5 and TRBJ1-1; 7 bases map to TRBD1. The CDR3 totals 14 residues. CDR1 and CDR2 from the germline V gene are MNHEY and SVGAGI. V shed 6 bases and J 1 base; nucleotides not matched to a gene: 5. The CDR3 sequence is CASSLGQPNTEAFF. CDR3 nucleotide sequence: TGTGCCAGCAGCCTGGGACAGCCGAACACTGAAGCTTTCTTT.

The CDR3 sequence is CASSQGGQIIEAFF. DNA for the CDR3: TGCGCCAGCAGCCAAGGGGGGCAAATCATTGAAGCTTTCTTT. The gene calls are TRBV4-1 and TRBJ1-1; a weak D match, TRBD1 (6 bases). The CDR3 has 14 residues. The V gene's germline CDR1 is MGHRA and CDR2 YSYEKL. Trimming cost V 1 base and J 7 bases, with 13 bases left between them.

CDR3 protein: CAGRPGITDTQYF. The CDR3 region has the DNA TGTGCCGGGAGGCCGGGGATCACAGATACGCAGTATTTT. V usage is TRBV7-3 and J usage is TRBJ2-3; D possibly corresponds to TRBD2 (6 bases). The germline V gene encodes CDR1 SGHTA and CDR2 FQGTGA. Trimming took 11 bases from V and 2 from J, leaving 14 bases between them. This CDR3 region has 13 residues. The variable domain in full, completed from reference TRBV7-3 and TRBJ2-3, reads GAGVSQTPSNKVTEKGKYVELRCDPISGHTALYWYRQSLGQGPEFLIYFQGTGAADDSGLPNDRFFAVRPEGSVSTLKIQRTERGDSAVYLCAGRPGITDTQYFGPGTRLTVL.

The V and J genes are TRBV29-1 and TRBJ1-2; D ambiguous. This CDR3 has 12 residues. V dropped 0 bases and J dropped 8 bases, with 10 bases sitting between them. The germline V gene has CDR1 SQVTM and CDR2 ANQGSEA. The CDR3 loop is CSVEEPRGGYTF. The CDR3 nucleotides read TGCAGCGTTGAAGAGCCCCGCGGGGGCTACACCTTC.

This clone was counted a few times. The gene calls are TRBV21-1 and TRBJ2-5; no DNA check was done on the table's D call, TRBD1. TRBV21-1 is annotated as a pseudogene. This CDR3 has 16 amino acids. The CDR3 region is CASSSRPGDSQETQYF. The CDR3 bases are TGTGCCAGCAGCAGTCGGCCGGGGGACAGCCAAGAGACCCAGTACTTC.

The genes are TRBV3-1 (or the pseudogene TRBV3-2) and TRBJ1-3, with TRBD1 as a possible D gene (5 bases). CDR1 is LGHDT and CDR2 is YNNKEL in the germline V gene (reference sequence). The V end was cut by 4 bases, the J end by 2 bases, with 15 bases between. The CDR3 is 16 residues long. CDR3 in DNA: TGTGCCAGCAGCCCTACCCGAGCCAGGGCTGGAAACACCATATATTTT. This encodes CASSPTRARAGNTIYF.

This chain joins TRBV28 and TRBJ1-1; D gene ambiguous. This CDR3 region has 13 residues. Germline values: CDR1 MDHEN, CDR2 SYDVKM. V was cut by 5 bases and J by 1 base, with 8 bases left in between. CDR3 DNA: TGTGCCAGCAGTCCCTGGGGGAACACTGAAGCTTTCTTT. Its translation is CASSPWGNTEAFF.

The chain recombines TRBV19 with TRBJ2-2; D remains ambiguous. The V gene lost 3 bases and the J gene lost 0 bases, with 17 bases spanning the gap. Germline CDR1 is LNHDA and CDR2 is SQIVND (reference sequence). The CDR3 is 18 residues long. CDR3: CASSIESTVFSNTGELFF. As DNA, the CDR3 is TGTGCCAGTAGTATTGAGTCTACAGTTTTTTCGAACACCGGGGAGCTGTTTTTT.

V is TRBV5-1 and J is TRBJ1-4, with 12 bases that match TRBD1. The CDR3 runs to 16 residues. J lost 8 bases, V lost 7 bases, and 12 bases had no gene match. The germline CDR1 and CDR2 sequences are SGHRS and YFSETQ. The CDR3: CASGTGGEPLSEKLFF. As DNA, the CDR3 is TGCGCCAGCGGGACAGGGGGCGAACCATTGTCAGAAAAACTGTTTTTT.

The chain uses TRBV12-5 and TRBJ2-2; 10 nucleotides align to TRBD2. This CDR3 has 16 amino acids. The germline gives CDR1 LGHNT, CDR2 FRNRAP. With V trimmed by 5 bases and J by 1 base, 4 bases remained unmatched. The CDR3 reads CASGLGLAVNTGELFF. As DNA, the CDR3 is TGTGCTAGTGGTCTCGGACTAGCGGTGAACACCGGGGAGCTGTTTTTT.